These T cell receptor beta chains were read from a single sample in a study of shared clonotypes between healthy human individuals. The repertoire was sequenced with immunoSEQ multiplex PCR; TCRdb's copy has only in-frame clones and lacks some. The repertoire holds some 550,000 clones, with less than 98% as singletons. The sample comprised naive CD4+ T cells sorted from blood. The receptors stem from a woman in her thirties in good health. CDR3s include the opening cysteine and the closing phenylalanine or tryptophan. The D gene is left open where the match is weak. Expanded clones are given a class, and other clones once, few, many or no size at all.

V: TRBV4-1
D: TRBD2
size: .
J: TRBJ2-7
length: 20
DNA: TGCGCCAGCAGCCAAGATGCCGCCGTGACTAGCGGGAGTTCTTCCTACGAGCAGTACTTC
CDR3: CASSQDAAVTSGSSSYEQYF

V: TRBV18
D: TRBD1
size: .
J: TRBJ2-7
length: 13
DNA: TGTGCCAGCTCCCTGGGGACAGGCTACGAGCAGTACTTC
CDR3: CASSLGTGYEQYF

V: TRBV5-1
D: .
size: .
J: TRBJ1-3
length: 17
DNA: TGCGCCAGCAGCTGGATTCCGACGCCGAACTCTGGAAACACCATATATTTT
CDR3: CASSWIPTPNSGNTIYF

V: TRBV4-1
D: .
size: .
J: TRBJ2-5
length: 15
DNA: TGCGCCAGCAGCCAAGTGGGGGCTCCGGGGGAGACCCAGTACTTC
CDR3: CASSQVGAPGETQYF

V: TRBV9
D: .
size: .
J: TRBJ2-6
length: 16
DNA: TGTGCCAGCAGCGTCGACCCGATCTCTGGGGCCAACGTCCTGACTTTC
CDR3: CASSVDPISGANVLTF

V: TRBV7-9
D: .
size: once
J: TRBJ2-5
length: 13
DNA: TGTGCCAGCAGCTTAGGGGACCGGCAGACCCAGTACTTC
CDR3: CASSLGDRQTQYF

V: TRBV27
D: .
size: .
J: TRBJ2-2
length: 15
DNA: TGTGCCAGCAGTTTATCATGGAGTCGGGCCGGGGAGCTGTTTTTT
CDR3: CASSLSWSRAGELFF

V: TRBV5-1
D: .
size: once
J: TRBJ2-6
length: 15
DNA: TGCGCCAGCAGCTTGGTTCCATCTGGGGCCAACGTCCTGACTTTC
CDR3: CASSLVPSGANVLTF

V: TRBV11-2
D: .
size: .
J: TRBJ2-5
length: 15
DNA: TGTGCCAGCAGCTTAGTCAGGGGGGGCAAAGAGACCCAGTACTTC
CDR3: CASSLVRGGKETQYF

V: TRBV2
D: .
size: .
J: TRBJ2-5
length: 15
DNA: TGTGCCAGCGACCGGCGGGCTGTTAGTCGGAAGACCCAGTACTTC
CDR3: CASDRRAVSRKTQYF

V: TRBV30
D: TRBD1
size: .
J: TRBJ1-5
length: 14
DNA: TGTGCCTGGTCACCGGGACAGGGTAATCAGCCCCAGCATTTT
CDR3: CAWSPGQGNQPQHF

V: TRBV5-1
D: TRBD2
size: .
J: TRBJ2-1
length: 19
DNA: TGCGCCAGCAGGATGGGGACTAGCGGGAGAGGGAGCTCCTACAATGAGCAGTTCTTC
CDR3: CASRMGTSGRGSSYNEQFF

V: TRBV15
D: TRBD2
size: .
J: TRBJ2-2
length: 14
DNA: TGTGCCACCAGCAGAGATCCGGGGGGCGGGGAGCTGTTTTTT
CDR3: CATSRDPGGGELFF

V: TRBV28
D: TRBD1
size: once
J: TRBJ1-3
length: 13
DNA: TGTGCCAGCAACAGGGGGCAAGGAAACACCATATATTTT
CDR3: CASNRGQGNTIYF

V: TRBV7-6
D: TRBD1
size: .
J: TRBJ2-6
length: 15
DNA: TGTGCCAGCAGCGAGGGGGCGGGTGGGGCCAACGTCCTGACTTTC
CDR3: CASSEGAGGANVLTF

V: TRBV5-1
D: .
size: .
J: TRBJ2-7
length: 13
DNA: TGCGCCAGCAGCTGGGACGGCCTCTACGAGCAGTACTTC
CDR3: CASSWDGLYEQYF

V: TRBV28
D: TRBD1
size: .
J: TRBJ2-3
length: 15
DNA: TGTGCCAGCAGTTTCCCCGGGACAGGGGGCAGTACGCAGTATTTT
CDR3: CASSFPGTGGSTQYF